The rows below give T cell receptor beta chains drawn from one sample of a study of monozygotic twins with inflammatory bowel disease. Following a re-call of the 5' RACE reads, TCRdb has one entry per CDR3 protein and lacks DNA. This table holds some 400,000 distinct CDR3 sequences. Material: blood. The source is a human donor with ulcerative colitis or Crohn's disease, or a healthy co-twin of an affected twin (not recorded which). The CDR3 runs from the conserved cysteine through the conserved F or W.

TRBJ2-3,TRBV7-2,CASSLEAADLTDTQYF
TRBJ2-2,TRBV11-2,CASSLALRGQGYTGELFF
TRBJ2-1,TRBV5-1,CASSPGPPYNEQFF
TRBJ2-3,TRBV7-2,CASSLERAFFTDTQYF
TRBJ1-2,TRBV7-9,CASRPQGMSNYDYTF
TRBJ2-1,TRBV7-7,CASSSSMTSGAYNEQFF
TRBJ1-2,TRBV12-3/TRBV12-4,CASSLPGNYGYTF
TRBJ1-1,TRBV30,CAWTESGAPEAFF
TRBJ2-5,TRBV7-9,CASSPFGQKETQYF
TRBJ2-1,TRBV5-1,CASSLTDGALPYNEQFF
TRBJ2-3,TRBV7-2,CASSPQPGNTQYF
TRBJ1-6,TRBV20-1,CSARKPEGTPPLHF
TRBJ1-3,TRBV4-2,CASSHTGSSGNTIYF
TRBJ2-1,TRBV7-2,CASSPLAGVHNEQFF
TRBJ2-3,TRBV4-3,CASSQEGASGRTNTQYF
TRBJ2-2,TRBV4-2,CASSQLGTGPANTGELFF
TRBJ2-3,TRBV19,CASSVTGDTQYF
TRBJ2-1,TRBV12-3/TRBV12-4,CASSFGGFSNEQFF
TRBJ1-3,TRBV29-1,CSVEDWGTSGNTIYF
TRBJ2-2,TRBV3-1,CASSLHQTGTGELFF
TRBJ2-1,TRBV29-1,CSVSRGGNEHFF
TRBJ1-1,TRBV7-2,CASSFSRFTEAFF
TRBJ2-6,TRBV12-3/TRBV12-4,CASSLSWAVTTSGANVLTF
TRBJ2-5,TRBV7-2,CASSLGGGAGQETQYF
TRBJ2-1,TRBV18,CASSPIPGVNEQFF
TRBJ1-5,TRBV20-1,CSARTGLNQPQHF
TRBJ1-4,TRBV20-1,CSARQGPEKLFF
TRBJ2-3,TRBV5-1,CASSLPTGTDTQYF
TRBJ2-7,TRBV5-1,CASSLAVLGGAYEQYF
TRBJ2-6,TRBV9,CASSPGAAGANVLTF
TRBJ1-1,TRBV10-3,CAIVGVANTEAFF
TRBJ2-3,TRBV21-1,CASSKGPNTDTQYF
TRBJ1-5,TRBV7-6,CASSSVPNQPQHF
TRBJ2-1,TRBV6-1,CASSDGFPRGEQFF
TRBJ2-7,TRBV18,CATGSGLLEQYF
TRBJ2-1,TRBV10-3,CAISPGWDNEQFF
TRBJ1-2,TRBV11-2,CASSPSGGSTGERYGYTF
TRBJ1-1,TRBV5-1,CASSPGQPTTEAFF
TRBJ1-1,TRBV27,CASSFGAGGANTEAFF
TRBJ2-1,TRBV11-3,CASIESGTGGFDEQFF
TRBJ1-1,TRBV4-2,CASSQDGQPNTEAFF
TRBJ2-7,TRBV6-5,CASSYSPGQSYEQYF
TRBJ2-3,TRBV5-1,CASSSQVSTDTQYF
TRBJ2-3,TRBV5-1,CASSLEATGSTDTQYF
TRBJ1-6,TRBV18,CASSSGAQGSPLHF
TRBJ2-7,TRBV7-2,CASSLALWAGEYEQYF
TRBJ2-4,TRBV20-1,CSARDRVGWAKNIQYF
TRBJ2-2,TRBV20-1,CSARDGGSRGELFF
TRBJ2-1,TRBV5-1,CASSRQERYNEQFF
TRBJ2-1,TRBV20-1,CSAREPGSRGNEQFF
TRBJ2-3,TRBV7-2,CASSPTYTQYF
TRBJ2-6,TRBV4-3,CASSQERAGGTGANVLTF
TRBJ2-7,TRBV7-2,CASSLLTGTSSEQYF
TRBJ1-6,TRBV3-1,CASSRDNLSPLHF
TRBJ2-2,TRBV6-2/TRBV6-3,CASRASSGSIGELFF
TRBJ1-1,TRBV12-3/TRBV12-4,CASSLLGTDTEAFF
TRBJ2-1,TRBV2,CASGELGGNEQFF
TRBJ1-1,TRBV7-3,CASSLEPNTEAFF